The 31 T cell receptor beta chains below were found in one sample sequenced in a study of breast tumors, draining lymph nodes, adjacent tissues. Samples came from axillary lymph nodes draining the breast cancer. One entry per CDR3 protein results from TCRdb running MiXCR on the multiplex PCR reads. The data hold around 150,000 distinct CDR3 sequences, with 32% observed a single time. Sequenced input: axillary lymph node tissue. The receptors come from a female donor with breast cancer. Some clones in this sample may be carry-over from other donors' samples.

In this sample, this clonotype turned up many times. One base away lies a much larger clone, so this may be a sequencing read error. The CDR3 nucleotides are TGCGCCAGCAGCTTGGATGGCAATGAAAACCTGTTTTTT. Protein product: CASSLDGNENLFF. The rearrangement joins TRBV5-1 to TRBJ1-4; no clear D gene. The CDR3 sequence is 13 residues long. Germline V gene lookup returns CDR1 SGHRS and CDR2 YFSETQ.

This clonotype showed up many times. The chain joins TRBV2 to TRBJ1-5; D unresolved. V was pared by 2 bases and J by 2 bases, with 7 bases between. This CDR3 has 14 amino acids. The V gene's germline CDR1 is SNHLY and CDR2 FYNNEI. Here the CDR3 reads CASSESSGNQPQHF. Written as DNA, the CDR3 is TGTGCCAGCAGTGAATCCTCAGGCAATCAGCCCCAGCATTTT.

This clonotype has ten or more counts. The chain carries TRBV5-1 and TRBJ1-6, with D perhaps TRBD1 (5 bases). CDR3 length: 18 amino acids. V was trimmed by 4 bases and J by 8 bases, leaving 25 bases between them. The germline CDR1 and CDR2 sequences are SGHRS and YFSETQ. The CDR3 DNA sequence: TGCGCCAGCAGCCGCGGTCAAAGGGGTCAGGGATTACATTCACCCCTCCACTTT. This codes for CASSRGQRGQGLHSPLHF.

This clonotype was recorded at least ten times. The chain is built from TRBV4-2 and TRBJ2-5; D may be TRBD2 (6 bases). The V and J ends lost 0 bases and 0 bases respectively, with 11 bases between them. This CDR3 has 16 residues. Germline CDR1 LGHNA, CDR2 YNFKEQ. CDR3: CASSQDAGGNQETQYF. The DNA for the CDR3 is TGTGCCAGCAGCCAAGATGCCGGCGGGAACCAAGAGACCCAGTACTTC.

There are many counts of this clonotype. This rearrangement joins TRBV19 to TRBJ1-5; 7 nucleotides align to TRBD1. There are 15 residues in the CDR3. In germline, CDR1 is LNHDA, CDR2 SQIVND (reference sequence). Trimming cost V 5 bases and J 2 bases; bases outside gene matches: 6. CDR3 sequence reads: CASSLRTGGNQPQHF. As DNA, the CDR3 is TGTGCCAGTAGTTTGAGAACAGGGGGCAATCAGCCCCAGCATTTT.

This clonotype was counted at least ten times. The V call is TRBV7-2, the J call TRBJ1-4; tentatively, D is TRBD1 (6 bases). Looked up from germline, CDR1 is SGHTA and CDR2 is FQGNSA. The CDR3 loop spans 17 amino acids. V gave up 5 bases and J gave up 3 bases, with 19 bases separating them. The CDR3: CASSLTARGQPNEKLFF. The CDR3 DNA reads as TGTGCCAGCAGCCTGACTGCCAGGGGTCAACCTAATGAAAAACTGTTTTTT.

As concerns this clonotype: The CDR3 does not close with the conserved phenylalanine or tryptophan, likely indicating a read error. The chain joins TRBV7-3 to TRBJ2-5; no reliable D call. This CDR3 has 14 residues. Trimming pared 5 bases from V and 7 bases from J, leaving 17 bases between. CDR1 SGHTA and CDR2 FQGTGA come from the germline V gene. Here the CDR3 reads CASSVDGPLGTQYL. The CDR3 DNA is TGTGCCAGCAGCGTGGACGGGCCTCTTGGGACCCAGTACCTC.

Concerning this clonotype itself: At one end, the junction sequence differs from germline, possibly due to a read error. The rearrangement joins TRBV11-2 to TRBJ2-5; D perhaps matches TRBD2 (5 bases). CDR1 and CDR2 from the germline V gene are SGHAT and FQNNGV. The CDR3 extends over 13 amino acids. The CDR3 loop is CASSFGLQATQYF. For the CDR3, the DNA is TGTGCCAGCAGCTTCGGACTGCAAGCGACCCAGTACTTC.

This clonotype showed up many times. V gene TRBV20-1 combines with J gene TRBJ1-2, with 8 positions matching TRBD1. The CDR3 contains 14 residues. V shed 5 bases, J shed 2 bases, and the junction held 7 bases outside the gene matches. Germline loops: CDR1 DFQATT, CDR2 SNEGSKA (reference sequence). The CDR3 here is CSASLWTGNYGYTF. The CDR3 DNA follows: TGCAGTGCTTCGCTCTGGACAGGGAACTATGGCTACACCTTC.

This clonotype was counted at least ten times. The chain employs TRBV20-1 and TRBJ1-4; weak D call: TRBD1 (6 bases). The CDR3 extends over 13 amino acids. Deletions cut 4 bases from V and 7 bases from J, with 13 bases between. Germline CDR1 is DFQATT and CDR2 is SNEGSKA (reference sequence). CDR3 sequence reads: CSAMRGRGEKLFF. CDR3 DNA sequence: TGCAGTGCTATGAGGGGGAGAGGTGAAAAACTGTTTTTT.

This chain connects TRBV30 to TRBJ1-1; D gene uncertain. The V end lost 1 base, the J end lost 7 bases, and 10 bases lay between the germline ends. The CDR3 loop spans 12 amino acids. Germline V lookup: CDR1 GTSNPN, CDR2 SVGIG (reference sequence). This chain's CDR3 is CAWSAQSVEAFF. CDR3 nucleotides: TGTGCCTGGAGTGCTCAGTCAGTTGAAGCTTTCTTT.

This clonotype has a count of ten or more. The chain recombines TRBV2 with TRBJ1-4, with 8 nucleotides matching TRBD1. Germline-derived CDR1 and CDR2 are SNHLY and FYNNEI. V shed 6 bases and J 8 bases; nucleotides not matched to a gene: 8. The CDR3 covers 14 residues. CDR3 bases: TGTGCCAGCAGCCGGACAGGGCGGTGGGAAAAACTGTTTTTT. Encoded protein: CASSRTGRWEKLFF.

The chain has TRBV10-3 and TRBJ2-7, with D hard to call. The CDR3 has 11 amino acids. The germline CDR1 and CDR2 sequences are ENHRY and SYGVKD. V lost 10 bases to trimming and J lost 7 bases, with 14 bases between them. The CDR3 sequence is CARGDLCEQYV. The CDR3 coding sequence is TGTGCCAGGGGTGACTTGTGTGAGCAGTACGTC.

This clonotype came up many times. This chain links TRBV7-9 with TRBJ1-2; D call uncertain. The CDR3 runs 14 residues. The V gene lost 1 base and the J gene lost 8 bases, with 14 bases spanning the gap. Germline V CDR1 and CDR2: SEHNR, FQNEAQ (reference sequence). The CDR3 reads CASSLGPGQEGYTF. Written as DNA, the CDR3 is TGTGCCAGCAGCTTAGGGCCTGGGCAGGAAGGCTACACCTTC.

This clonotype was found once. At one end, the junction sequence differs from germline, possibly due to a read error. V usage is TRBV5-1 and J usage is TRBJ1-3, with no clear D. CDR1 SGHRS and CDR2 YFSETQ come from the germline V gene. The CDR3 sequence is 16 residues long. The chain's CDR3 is CASSLGRATSGNTTYF. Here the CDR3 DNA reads TGCGCCAGCAGCTTAGGACGCGCGACCTCTGGAAACACCACATATTTT. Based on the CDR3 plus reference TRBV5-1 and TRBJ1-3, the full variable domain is KAGVTQTPRYLIKTRGQQVTLSCSPISGHRSVSWYQQTPGQGLQFLFEYFSETQRNKGNFPGRFSGRQFSNSRSEMNVSTLELGDSALYLCASSLGRATSGNTTYFGEGSWLTVV.

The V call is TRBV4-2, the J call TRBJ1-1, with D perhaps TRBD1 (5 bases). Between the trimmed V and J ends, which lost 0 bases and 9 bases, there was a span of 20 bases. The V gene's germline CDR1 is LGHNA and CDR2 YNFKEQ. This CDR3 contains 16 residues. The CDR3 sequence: CASSQEGGVVGKKAFF. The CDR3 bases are TGTGCCAGCAGCCAAGAGGGGGGGGTGGTTGGAAAGAAAGCTTTCTTT.

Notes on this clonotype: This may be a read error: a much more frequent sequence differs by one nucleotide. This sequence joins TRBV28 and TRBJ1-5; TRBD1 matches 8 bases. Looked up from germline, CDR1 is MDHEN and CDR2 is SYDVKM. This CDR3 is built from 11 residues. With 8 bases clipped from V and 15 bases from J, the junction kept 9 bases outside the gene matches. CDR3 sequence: CASLRTGLRHF. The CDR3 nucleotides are TGTGCCAGCCTTAGGACAGGGCTCCGGCATTTT. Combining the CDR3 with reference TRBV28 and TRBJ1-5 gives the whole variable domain DVKVTQSSRYLVKRTGEKVFLECVQDMDHENMFWYRQDPGLGLRLIYFSYDVKMKEKGDIPEGYSVSREKKERFSLILESASTNQTSMYLCASLRTGLRHFGDGTRLSIL.

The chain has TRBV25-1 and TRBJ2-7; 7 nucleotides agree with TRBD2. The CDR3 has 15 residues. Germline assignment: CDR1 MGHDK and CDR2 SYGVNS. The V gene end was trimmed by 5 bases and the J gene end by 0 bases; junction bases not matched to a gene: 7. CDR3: CASSQAGRSSYEQYF. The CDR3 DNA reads TGTGCCAGCAGTCAAGCGGGAAGGAGCTCCTACGAGCAGTACTTC.

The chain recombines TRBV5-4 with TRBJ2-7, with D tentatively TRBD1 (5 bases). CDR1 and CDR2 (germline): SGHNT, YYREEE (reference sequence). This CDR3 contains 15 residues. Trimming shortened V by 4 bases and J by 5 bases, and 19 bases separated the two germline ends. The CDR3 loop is CASSQDSRAGNEQYV. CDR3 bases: TGTGCCAGCAGCCAAGATAGCCGGGCAGGGAACGAGCAGTACGTC.

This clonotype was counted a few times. Here the CDR3 reads CASSQMGLGTEAFF. In nucleotides, the CDR3 is TGCGCCAGCAGCCAAATGGGCCTCGGCACTGAAGCTTTCTTT. V usage is TRBV4-3 and J usage is TRBJ1-1; no clear D. V dropped 2 bases and J dropped 4 bases, with 11 bases sitting between them. Germline V gene data show CDR1 as LGHNA and CDR2 as YSLEER. CDR3 length: 14 amino acids.

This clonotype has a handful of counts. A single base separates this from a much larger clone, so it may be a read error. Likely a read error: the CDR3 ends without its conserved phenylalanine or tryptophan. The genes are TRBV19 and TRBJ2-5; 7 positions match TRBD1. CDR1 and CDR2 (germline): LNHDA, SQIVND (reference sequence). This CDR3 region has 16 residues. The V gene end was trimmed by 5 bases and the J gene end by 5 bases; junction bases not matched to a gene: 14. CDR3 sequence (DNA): TGTGCCAGTAGTTCAGGACAGGCCATAGGTTTGGAGACCCAGTACTCC. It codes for CASSSGQAIGLETQYS.

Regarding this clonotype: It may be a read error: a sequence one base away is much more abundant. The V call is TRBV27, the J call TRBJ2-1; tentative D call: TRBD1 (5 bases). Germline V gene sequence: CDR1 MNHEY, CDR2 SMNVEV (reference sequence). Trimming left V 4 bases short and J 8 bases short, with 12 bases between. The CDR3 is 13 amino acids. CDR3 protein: CASSSQEYDEQFF. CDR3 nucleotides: TGTGCCAGCAGTTCACAGGAGTACGATGAGCAGTTCTTC.

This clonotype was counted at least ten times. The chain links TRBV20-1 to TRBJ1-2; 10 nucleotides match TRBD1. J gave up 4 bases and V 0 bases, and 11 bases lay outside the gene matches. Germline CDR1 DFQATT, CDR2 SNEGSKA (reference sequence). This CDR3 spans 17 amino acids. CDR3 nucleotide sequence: TGCAGTGCTAGAGATTGGACAGGGGGGATGAACCTCTATGGCTACACCTTC. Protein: CSARDWTGGMNLYGYTF.

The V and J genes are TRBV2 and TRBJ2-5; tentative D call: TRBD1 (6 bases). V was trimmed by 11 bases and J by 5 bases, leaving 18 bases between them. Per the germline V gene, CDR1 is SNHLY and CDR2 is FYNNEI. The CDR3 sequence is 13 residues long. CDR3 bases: TGTGCCCTCAAGGGGGTGGGGGAGGAGACCCAGTACTTC. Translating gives CALKGVGEETQYF.

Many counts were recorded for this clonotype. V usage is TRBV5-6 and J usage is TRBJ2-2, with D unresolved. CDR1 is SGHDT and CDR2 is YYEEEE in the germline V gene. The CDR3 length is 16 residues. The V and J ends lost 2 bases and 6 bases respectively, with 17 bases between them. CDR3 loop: CASSFKGLGWAGELFF. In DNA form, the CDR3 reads TGTGCCAGCAGCTTTAAGGGTCTGGGCTGGGCCGGGGAGCTGTTTTTT.

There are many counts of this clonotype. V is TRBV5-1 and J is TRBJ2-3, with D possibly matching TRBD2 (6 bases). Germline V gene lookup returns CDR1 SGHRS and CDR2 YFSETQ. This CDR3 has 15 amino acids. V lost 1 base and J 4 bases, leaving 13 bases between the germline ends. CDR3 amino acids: CASSLSRGKADTQYF. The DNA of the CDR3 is TGCGCCAGCAGCTTGTCCCGGGGGAAGGCAGATACGCAGTATTTT.

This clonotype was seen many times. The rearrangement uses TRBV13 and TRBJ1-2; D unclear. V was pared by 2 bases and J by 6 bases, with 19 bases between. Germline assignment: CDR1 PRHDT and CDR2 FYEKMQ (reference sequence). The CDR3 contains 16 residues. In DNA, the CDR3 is TGTGCCAGCAGCTTAAGGGCCACGGGGTCGGCTCATGGCTACACCTTC. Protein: CASSLRATGSAHGYTF.

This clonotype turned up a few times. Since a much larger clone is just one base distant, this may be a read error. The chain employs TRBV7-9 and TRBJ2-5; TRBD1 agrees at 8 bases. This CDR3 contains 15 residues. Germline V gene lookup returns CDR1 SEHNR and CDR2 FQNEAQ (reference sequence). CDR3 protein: CASSLWGRGPETQHF. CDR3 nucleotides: TGTGCCAGCAGCTTATGGGGCAGGGGGCCGGAGACCCAGCACTTC.

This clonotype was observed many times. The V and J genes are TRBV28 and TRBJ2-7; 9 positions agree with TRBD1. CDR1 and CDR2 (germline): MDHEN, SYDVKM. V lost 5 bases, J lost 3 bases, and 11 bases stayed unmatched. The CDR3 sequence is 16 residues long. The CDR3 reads CASSPQQGADFYEQYF. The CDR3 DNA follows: TGTGCCAGCAGTCCGCAACAGGGGGCAGACTTCTACGAGCAGTACTTC.

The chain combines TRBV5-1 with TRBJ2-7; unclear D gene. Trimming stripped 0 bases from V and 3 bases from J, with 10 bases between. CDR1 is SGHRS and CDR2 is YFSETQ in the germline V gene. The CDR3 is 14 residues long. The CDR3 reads CASSLDKALYEQYF. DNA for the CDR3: TGCGCCAGCAGCTTGGATAAGGCGCTCTACGAGCAGTACTTC.

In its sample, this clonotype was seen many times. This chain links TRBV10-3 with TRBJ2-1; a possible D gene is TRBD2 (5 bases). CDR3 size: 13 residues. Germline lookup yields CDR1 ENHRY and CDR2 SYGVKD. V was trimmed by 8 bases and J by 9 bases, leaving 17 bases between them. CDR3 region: CAIFTPERGEQFF. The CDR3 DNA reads TGTGCCATCTTTACCCCCGAACGGGGTGAGCAGTTCTTC.